The entry that follows covers one T cell receptor (beta chain) sequence. Its antigen is undetermined. Authors' methods: From ImmunoSEQ came sequences covering only the junction and carrying no quality scores, so filtering differed. The data were produced by immunoSEQ multiplex PCR, yet TCRdb's version contains in-frame clones alone and is incomplete. V, J and clone size reflect that table, while D and trimming were determined from the DNA. The repertoire holds roughly 1,100,000 clones, with approximately 72% as singletons. These data come from a study of shared clonotypes between healthy human individuals. Free of recent acute infections or vaccinations, the donors were healthy HIV-negative adults. Whole-study findings and limits: Larger richness was generally estimated for naive than memory subsets. It was the few donors that limited the genetic and exposure-history diversity represented.

The receptor was derived from a man between 18 and 35 years old in good health. Sequenced sample: memory CD4+ T cells sorted from blood. Subset described: CD45RA-negative fraction.

CDR3 residues: CASSHPDRGRVEQYF. CDR3 bases: TGTGCCAGCAGCCACCCGGACAGGGGGCGCGTCGAGCAGTACTTC. The genes are TRBV7-2 and TRBJ2-7; 11 bases are a match to TRBD1. The CDR3 length is 15 residues. Trimming removed 5 bases from V and 6 bases from J; junction bases left unmatched: 9. The germline gives CDR1 SGHTA, CDR2 FQGNSA.